Detailed here is one TCR beta chain. Its antigen is unidentified. The data were taken from a study of T cells in Graves' hyperthyroidism and ophthalmopathy. The study's findings and limits: Among clonotypes expanded in thyroid above 0.001, most were also found in blood. The model made its ophthalmopathy prediction, and onset followed a median approximately 7 months later.

The V end lost 8 bases, the J end lost 1 base, and 12 bases lay between the germline ends. Per the germline V gene, CDR1 is ENHRY and CDR2 is SYGVKD. The length of the CDR3 is 14 residues. TCR beta CDR3 sequences were amplified from RNA transcripts. Initially, a first-round RT-PCR of the TCR CDR3 employed the HTBI primer set. MiXCR, run by TCRdb on the multiplex PCR reads, gives a single entry per CDR3 protein. Here the sample spans about 400,000 distinct CDR3 sequences, roughly an eighth being singletons. Not enrolled were patients with uncontrolled infection, other autoimmune disease, pregnancy or lactation. The PBMCs studied were ones that came from roughly 9.1 ml fresh peripheral blood.

The sample comprised blood. The TCR comes from a woman aged 18-29 years with Graves' hyperthyroidism. The chain joins TRBV10-3 to TRBJ1-5; a possible D gene is TRBD1 (6 bases). The CDR3 loop is CAIGDQGSNQPQHF. Here the CDR3 DNA reads TGTGCCATCGGGGACCAGGGGAGCAATCAGCCCCAGCATTTT.